This note documents a single T cell receptor (beta chain) sequence. Sequencing used immunoSEQ multiplex PCR; TCRdb keeps in-frame clones, though not all of them. The sample consists of approximately 150,000 clones, roughly 90% of them appearing once. From germline, CDR1 is SQVTM and CDR2 ANQGSEA. Trimming took 1 base from V and 6 from J, leaving 10 bases between them. The CDR3 totals 13 residues. These data are taken from a study of T cells in localized non-small cell lung cancer. The TCR originated in a female donor aged 60 or older with stage I lung adenocarcinoma. This chain uses TRBV29-1 with TRBJ2-1; unclear D gene. This specimen consisted of peripheral blood, obtained before any cancer treatment. DNA for the CDR3: TGCAGCGTTGAAGGAGTTGGGTTCAATGAGCAGTTCTTC. Amino acids: CSVEGVGFNEQFF.